This T cell receptor beta chain derives from a study of blood T cell repertoires in COVID-19. CDR1 is MNHEY, CDR2 SMNVEV, per germline (reference sequence). The CDR3 spans 15 residues. Trimming removed 4 bases at V and 2 bases at J, with 13 bases between. Participants spanned ages roughly 18 to 90 years and resided in 20 to 30 US areas. Per the original methods: Amplification with reference gene primers provided the estimates of nucleated cell counts. TCRdb's copy holds only in-frame clones and misses some; the assay was immunoSEQ multiplex PCR. V and J calls plus clone size are reproduced from that table; the DNA served to infer D and trimming. The data show approximately 200,000 clones, over 75% seen once.

The receptor's source is a man aged 25-40 years in a cohort exposed to, infected with or recovered from COVID-19 (not recorded which). Material for sequencing was PBMCs or T cells enriched from blood (not recorded which). The chain carries TRBV27 and TRBJ2-3; maybe TRBD2 (5 bases). The CDR3 DNA follows: TGTGCCAGCAGTTCCCGGGGAAGGTACACAGATACGCAGTATTTT. As protein: CASSSRGRYTDTQYF.